This TCR beta chain was recovered during a study of CD8+ T cells in alopecia areata. The overall study: A 6-month off-drug phase came after tofacitinib, which had lasted 6 to 18 months.

Peripheral blood and lesional scalp punch biopsies were taken from alopecia areata patients. Broader study findings: TCR sharing across patients was less clear than in mice, possibly HLA-related. Normal scalp showed lower clonality than lesional scalp, especially alopecia totalis/universalis.

Extraction and reverse transcription of RNA yielded cDNA as the sequencing template. The data were produced by immunoSEQ multiplex PCR, yet TCRdb's version contains in-frame clones alone and is incomplete. The sample carries under 85,000 clones, about half recorded once. This clone showed up just a few times. Its antigen is currently unknown. This CDR3 is built from 12 residues. The germline V and J ends were trimmed by 6 bases and 1 base, with 6 bases remaining between them. The V gene's germline CDR1 is ENHRY and CDR2 SYGVKD. The receptor's source is a human donor with alopecia areata. This chain links TRBV10-3 with TRBJ1-2; no clear D gene. Specimen: CD8+ T cells sorted from blood, collected at week 0. CDR3 DNA: TGTGCCATCAGGGGTGATAACTATGGCTACACCTTC. Translation gives CAIRGDNYGYTF.